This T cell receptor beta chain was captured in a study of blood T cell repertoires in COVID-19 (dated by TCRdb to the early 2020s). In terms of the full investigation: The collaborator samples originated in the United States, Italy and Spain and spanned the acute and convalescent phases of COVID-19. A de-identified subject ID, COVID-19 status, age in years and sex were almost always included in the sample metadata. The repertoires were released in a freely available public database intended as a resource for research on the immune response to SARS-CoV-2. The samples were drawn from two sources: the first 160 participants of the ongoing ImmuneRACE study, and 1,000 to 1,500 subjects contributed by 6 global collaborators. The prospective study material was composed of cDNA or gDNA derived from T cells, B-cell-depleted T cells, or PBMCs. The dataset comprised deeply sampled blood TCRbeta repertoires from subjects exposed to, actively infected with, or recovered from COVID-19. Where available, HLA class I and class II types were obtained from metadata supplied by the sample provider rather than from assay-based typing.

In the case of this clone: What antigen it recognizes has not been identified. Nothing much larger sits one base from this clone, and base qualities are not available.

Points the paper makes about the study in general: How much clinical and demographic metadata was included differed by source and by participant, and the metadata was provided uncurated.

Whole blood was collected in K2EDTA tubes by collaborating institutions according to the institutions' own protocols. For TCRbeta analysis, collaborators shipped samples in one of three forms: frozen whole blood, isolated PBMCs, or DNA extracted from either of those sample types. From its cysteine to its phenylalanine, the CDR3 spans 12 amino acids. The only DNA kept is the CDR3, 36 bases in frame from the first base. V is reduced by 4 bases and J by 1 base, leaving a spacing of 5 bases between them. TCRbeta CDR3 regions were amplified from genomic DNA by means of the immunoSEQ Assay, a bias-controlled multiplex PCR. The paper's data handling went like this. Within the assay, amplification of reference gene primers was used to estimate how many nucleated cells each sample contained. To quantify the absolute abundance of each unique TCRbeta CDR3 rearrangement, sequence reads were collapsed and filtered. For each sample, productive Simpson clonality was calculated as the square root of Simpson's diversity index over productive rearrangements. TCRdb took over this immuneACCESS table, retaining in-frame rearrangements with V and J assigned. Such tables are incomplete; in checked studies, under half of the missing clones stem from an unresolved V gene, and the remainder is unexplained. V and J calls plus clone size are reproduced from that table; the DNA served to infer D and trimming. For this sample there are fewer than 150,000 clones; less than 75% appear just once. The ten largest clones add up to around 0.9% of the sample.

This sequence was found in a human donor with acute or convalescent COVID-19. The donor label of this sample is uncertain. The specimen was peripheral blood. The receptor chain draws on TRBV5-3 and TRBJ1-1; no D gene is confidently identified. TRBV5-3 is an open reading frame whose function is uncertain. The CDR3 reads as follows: CARSHKNTEAFF. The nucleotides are TGTGCCAGAAGCCACAAGAACACTGAAGCTTTCTTT.